A selection of T cell receptor beta chains follows, all from one sample in a study of tumor and adjacent non-tumor tissue in lung cancer. Each CDR3 protein is one row after TCRdb ran MiXCR on the multiplex PCR reads. The sample contains about 93,000 distinct CDR3 sequences, roughly 70% of which appear only once. Sequencing input: lung tumor tissue. Receptors were obtained from a man in his sixties with non-small cell lung cancer. Both conserved end residues are part of each CDR3. The D gene is left open where the match is weak.

TRBD2 | TRBV4-3 | CARSQDLAGVDYNEQFF
TRBD1 | TRBV11-2 | CASSPRPPTGDAKFFDGYTF
TRBD2 | TRBV4-2 | CASSHHLRLAGEANEQFF
NA | TRBV20-1 | CSARDYLTGELFF
TRBD1 | TRBV5-4 | CASSFPGTGVNTHYF
NA | TRBV5-4 | CASSQPLEGDTQCF
NA | TRBV5-4 | CVSSLIGRNTGELFF
TRBD2 | TRBV5-1 | CASSLPLAGAHNEQFF
NA | TRBV6-5 | CASSYSGRETQYF
NA | TRBV5-4 | CASSLANEQFF
TRBD2 | TRBV11-2 | CASSLTGGPDTQYF
NA | TRBV11-2 | CAGSSRDMFRNTEAFF
NA | TRBV4-1 | CASSQVRLTGPYGELFF
NA | TRBV29-1 | CSLEGCHNSYNEQYF
NA | TRBV28 | CASSFVQGGDPRQPQHF
NA | TRBV6-6 | CASSYRPGTVNSNQPQHF
NA | TRBV4-2 | CASSLRRAGNIIYF
NA | TRBV6-6 | CASTPTRGNTQYF
TRBD1 | TRBV11-1 | CTSSTAGQGRYEQYF
NA | TRBV28 | CASSGNYGYTF
NA | TRBV6-2/TRBV6-3 | CASSYASLMSTDTQYF
NA | TRBV29-1 | CSVGGDLRVSSYNEQFF
NA | TRBV30 | CAGSKSGKSYEQYF
NA | TRBV29-1 | CSANTLNIGELLF
NA | TRBV20-1 | CSAGTPMNTETFF
NA | TRBV5-1 | CASSATGSTNTEAFF
NA | TRBV5-6 | CASSLRRGASGNNEQFF
NA | TRBV4-3 | CASGQESRAQPHHF
NA | TRBV14 | CASSQTYLDGYTF
NA | TRBV6-1 | CANSGGGALRYEQYF
TRBD1 | TRBV7-9 | CASSLEDRAGLVEKLFF
NA | TRBV7-8 | CASSLTHWARVQETQYF
NA | TRBV5-1 | CATSYIRGDTEASF
TRBD2 | TRBV4-1 | CASSQEWWGETSGGRTDTQYF
NA | TRBV4-2 | CDSSQDGSSSSNEQYF
NA | TRBV7-9 | CASTGGVETRYF
TRBD1 | TRBV6-4 | CASSPRGTASYNEQLF
NA | TRBV29-1 | CSVKHATISFYEQYF
NA | TRBV28 | CASSENYGYTF
NA | TRBV11-1 | CASSFIGRHDEQFF
TRBD2 | TRBV11-1 | CASRRPSGISYEQYF
NA | TRBV6-1 | CASSDPGNANYGYTF
TRBD2 | TRBV20-1 | CNAQPGLAAIYNEQFF
NA | TRBV4-3 | CASSQVVSDRETQYF
TRBD2 | TRBV20-1 | CRATHRAGGPNEQFF
NA | TRBV7-9 | CARGLGQGPGEQYF
NA | TRBV20-1 | CSARTETPYEQYF
NA | TRBV6-2/TRBV6-3 | CASTPGGTGNYNEQFF
NA | TRBV6-1 | CASGGYTGSNSPLHF
TRBD2 | TRBV28 | CASKNSGRDTDTQYF
NA | TRBV30 | CATGPPTDTQYF
NA | TRBV6-6 | CANSYHRQARIDEQFF